One and the same sample provided the 16 T cell receptor beta chains below, sequenced in a study of Ad26.COV2.S vaccination and SARS-CoV-2 variants. Regarding treatment: roughly 20 received Ad26.COV2.S at low or high dose, single or two shots; 5 received placebo; per-sample allocation not given. Sample collection was performed on day 63 after the first vaccine or placebo injection. Only in-frame clones appear in the TCRdb table, and some are missing; sequencing was by immunoSEQ multiplex PCR. The table includes hundreds of thousands of clones, 89% detected once. The source material was peripheral blood, sampled in a trial of Ad26.COV2.S vaccine versus placebo. The receptors come from a person between 18 and 60 years old who received the Ad26.COV2.S COVID-19 vaccine or a placebo.

This clone was counted a single time. V and J are TRBV9 and TRBJ1-5; TRBD1 matches at 9 bases. Trimming cost V 4 bases and J 1 base; bases outside gene matches: 6. The CDR3 length is 16 residues. The germline V gene encodes CDR1 SGDLS and CDR2 YYNGEE. CDR3 region: CASSQGQGQSNQPQHF. CDR3 nucleotide sequence: TGTGCCAGCAGCCAGGGACAGGGACAGAGCAATCAGCCCCAGCATTTT.

Comment on this clone: The junction differs from germline at one of its ends, possibly a read error. The gene calls are TRBV30 and TRBJ1-2; a possible D gene is TRBD1 (5 bases). This CDR3 spans 14 amino acids. From germline, CDR1 is GTSNPN and CDR2 SVGIG (reference sequence). The DNA of the CDR3 is TGTGCCTGGAGTGTACAAAGGCAGGGAAGCGTTTGGGTTTTC. As protein: CAWSVQRQGSVWVF. Full variable domain (missing parts from reference TRBV30 and TRBJ1-2): SQTIHQWPATLVQPVGSPLSLECTVEGTSNPNLYWYRQAAGRGLQLLFYSVGIGQISSEVPQNLSASRPQDRQFILSSKKLLLSDSGFYLCAWSVQRQGSVWVFGSGTRLTVV.

This clone was seen a single time. The V call is TRBV18, the J call TRBJ1-1; no clear D gene. The germline gives CDR1 KGHSH, CDR2 LQKENI. The CDR3 has 13 amino acids. Trimming removed 6 bases from V and 2 bases from J, with 10 bases in between. This CDR3 is CASSEYSNTEAFF. The CDR3 DNA follows: TGTGCCAGCTCCGAGTATTCCAACACTGAAGCTTTCTTT.

J is TRBJ1-1 and V is TRBV2; D remains unclear. V lost 3 bases and J lost 6, with 8 bases in between. The CDR3 consists of 12 residues. Looked up from germline, CDR1 is SNHLY and CDR2 is FYNNEI. The CDR3 sequence: CASSDDRAEAFF. The CDR3, as DNA: TGTGCCAGCAGTGACGATCGGGCTGAAGCTTTCTTT.

The rearrangement links TRBV25-1 to TRBJ2-5, with a tentative D call TRBD1 (6 bases). The V end lost 6 bases, the J end lost 3 bases, and 14 bases lay between the germline ends. The germline gives CDR1 MGHDK, CDR2 SYGVNS. The CDR3 runs to 14 residues. The CDR3 nucleotides are TGTGCCAGCAGCCCGGGACAATTCAAAGAGACCCAGTACTTC. It codes for CASSPGQFKETQYF. Filled out from reference TRBV25-1 and TRBJ2-5, the complete variable domain reads EADIYQTPRYLVIGTGKKITLECSQTMGHDKMYWYQQDPGMELHLIHYSYGVNSTEKGDLSSESTVSRIRTEHFPLTLESARPSHTSQYLCASSPGQFKETQYFGPGTRLLVL.

The V gene is TRBV6-5, the J gene TRBJ1-1, with 7 bases fitting TRBD1. Trimming took 5 bases from V and 0 from J; bases not matched to a gene: 6. The CDR3 totals 15 residues. From germline, CDR1 is MNHEY and CDR2 SVGAGI. For the CDR3, the DNA is TGTGCCAGCAGTCGGACAGGCTTAATGAACACTGAAGCTTTCTTT. This translates into CASSRTGLMNTEAFF.

CDR3 residues: CASSLETFYGYTF. CDR3 in DNA: TGTGCCAGCAGCTTGGAGACATTTTATGGCTACACCTTC. V usage is TRBV5-6 and J usage is TRBJ1-2; no definite D call. Trimming stripped 0 bases from V and 5 bases from J, with 8 bases between. Germline lookup yields CDR1 SGHDT and CDR2 YYEEEE. The CDR3 extends over 13 amino acids.

The V call is TRBV11-2, the J call TRBJ1-4; unclear D gene. The CDR3 length is 15 residues. Germline CDR1 reads SGHAT; CDR2 reads FQNNGV. The ends were cut back, 4 bases at V and 9 bases at J, with 18 bases in the middle. Here the CDR3 reads CASSSITGRMKKLFF. CDR3 bases: TGTGCCAGCAGCTCCATTACTGGACGGATGAAAAAACTGTTTTTT.

This rearrangement joins TRBV19 to TRBJ1-6; D gene uncertain. Germline assignment: CDR1 LNHDA and CDR2 SQIVND (reference sequence). V was cut by 2 bases and J by 0 bases, with 8 bases left in between. CDR3 size: 16 residues. In DNA form, the CDR3 reads TGTGCCAGTAGTATATTCGAGAGCTCCTATAATTCACCCCTCCACTTT. It yields the protein CASSIFESSYNSPLHF.

The chain is built from TRBV15 and TRBJ2-3; D may be TRBD2 (5 bases). Germline CDR1 LNHNV, CDR2 YYDKDF (reference sequence). Deletions cut 0 bases from V and 2 bases from J, with 12 bases between. The CDR3 is 16 amino acids. The CDR3 loop reads CATSRDPSGLTDTQYF. DNA for the CDR3: TGTGCCACCAGCAGAGACCCGAGCGGCCTCACAGATACGCAGTATTTT. The entire variable domain, with the rest obtained from reference TRBV15 and TRBJ2-3, is as follows: DAMVIQNPRYQVTQFGKPVTLSCSQTLNHNVMYWYQQKSSQAPKLLFHYYDKDFNNEADTPDNFQSRRPNTSFCFLDIRSPGLGDTAMYLCATSRDPSGLTDTQYFGPGTRLTVL.

Of note for this clone: In the same sample, other DNA sequences code for this CDR3. The chain carries TRBV4-2 and TRBJ1-1; D not certain. Germline lookup yields CDR1 LGHNA and CDR2 YNFKEQ. The CDR3 totals 13 residues. The ends were cut back, 4 bases at V and 0 bases at J, with 6 bases in the middle. The chain's CDR3 is CASSPELNTEAFF. The CDR3 nucleotides are TGTGCCAGCAGCCCCGAGCTGAACACTGAAGCTTTCTTT.

CDR3 coding DNA: TGTGCCATATCCTCCCGGACTAGCGGCTCCTACGAGCAGTACTTC. Translation gives CAISSRTSGSYEQYF. The V gene is TRBV6-6, the J gene TRBJ2-7; 10 bases match TRBD2. V shed 10 bases and J 0 bases; nucleotides not matched to a gene: 9. The CDR3 is 15 amino acids. Germline V gene lookup returns CDR1 MNHNY and CDR2 SVGAGI (reference sequence).

On this clone: Additional DNA sequences in this sample encode the identical CDR3. V usage is TRBV18 and J usage is TRBJ2-1; a weak D match, TRBD2 (5 bases). Germline V gene data show CDR1 as KGHSH and CDR2 as LQKENI. The germline V and J ends were trimmed by 0 bases and 4 bases, with 7 bases remaining between them. CDR3 length: 14 residues. CDR3 protein: CASSPPAGYNEQFF. DNA of the CDR3: TGTGCCAGCTCACCACCGGCGGGTTACAATGAGCAGTTCTTC.

For the CDR3, the DNA is TGTGCCAGCAGCTTGGAAACAGGTACCATAACTCCTGACGAGCAGTACTTC. It specifies CASSLETGTITPDEQYF. The J gene is TRBJ2-7, the V gene TRBV5-4, with D maybe TRBD1 (5 bases). Germline V lookup: CDR1 SGHNT, CDR2 YYREEE (reference sequence). The V gene lost 0 bases and the J gene lost 5 bases, with 21 bases spanning the gap. CDR3 length equals 17 residues. The full variable domain, completed using reference TRBV5-4 and TRBJ2-7, is ETGVTQSPTHLIKTRGQQVTLRCSSQSGHNTVSWYQQALGQGPQFIFQYYREEENGRGNFPPRFSGLQFPNYSSELNVNALELDDSALYLCASSLETGTITPDEQYFGPGTRLTVT.

This chain links TRBV19 with TRBJ2-1, with 9 bases matching TRBD1. Germline V gives CDR1 LNHDA, CDR2 SQIVND (reference sequence). CDR3 length equals 15 residues. Germline trimming cut 5 bases from V and 7 bases from J; bases unmatched to any gene: 9. The CDR3 DNA is TGTGCCAGTAGTCCGCGGGGACAGGGTCTAAATGAGCAGTTCTTC. Amino acids: CASSPRGQGLNEQFF.

V is TRBV30 and J is TRBJ2-2, with D maybe TRBD1 (5 bases). Germline V gene sequence: CDR1 GTSNPN, CDR2 SVGIG (reference sequence). The CDR3 is 15 residues long. V lost 3 bases and J 0 bases, leaving 11 bases between the germline ends. CDR3 protein: CAWSRDSPNTGELFF. The CDR3, as DNA: TGTGCCTGGAGCCGTGACAGTCCGAACACCGGGGAGCTGTTTTTT.